The 6 T cell receptor beta chains reported below all come from one sample, sequenced in a study of cytomegalovirus exposure and HLA in healthy donors. PCR amplification relied on 60 Vbeta primers (plus 13 Jbeta primers). Produced via immunoSEQ multiplex PCR; TCRdb's table is partial and in-frame only. The profile shows around 170,000 clones, 82% of them singletons. Sequenced sample: PBMCs. The receptor set was obtained from a man in his forties or fifties in good health and CMV-seronegative.

About this clone: Germline and junction disagree at one end, which may indicate a read error. V is TRBV7-9 and J is TRBJ2-7; D ambiguous. The CDR3 runs 12 residues. The V gene's germline CDR1 is SEHNR and CDR2 FQNEAQ (reference sequence). The CDR3 region has the DNA TGTTCCAGCAGCCCTGACACCTACGAGCAGTACTTC. This codes for CSSSPDTYEQYF.

V and J are TRBV18 and TRBJ1-5, with 8 bases identical to TRBD1. The V and J ends lost 3 bases and 7 bases, in that order; junction bases with no gene match: 2. CDR3 size: 13 residues. The V gene's germline CDR1 is KGHSH and CDR2 LQKENI. The CDR3 loop is CASSPDRGQPQHF. In DNA, the CDR3 is TGTGCCAGCTCACCCGACAGGGGACAGCCCCAGCATTTT.

The V gene is TRBV11-1, the J gene TRBJ2-7; D perhaps matches TRBD2 (6 bases). The V gene's germline CDR1 is SGHAT and CDR2 FQDESV (reference sequence). Trimming pared 5 bases from V and 0 bases from J, leaving 11 bases between. CDR3 size: 14 residues. CDR3 region: CASSRAGNSYEQYF. CDR3 DNA: TGTGCCAGCAGCCGGGCGGGGAACTCCTACGAGCAGTACTTC.

CDR3 amino acids: CASRAPRGPQETQYF. DNA for the CDR3: TGTGCCAGCAGAGCCCCCAGGGGCCCCCAAGAGACCCAGTACTTC. The V and J genes are TRBV6-5 and TRBJ2-5, with TRBD1 as a possible D gene (6 bases). The CDR3 contains 15 residues. Germline CDR1 reads MNHEY; CDR2 reads SVGAGI. With 6 bases removed from V and 1 base from J, the gap between germline ends came to 15 bases.

The rearrangement joins TRBV9 to TRBJ2-2; D not resolved. CDR3 size: 12 residues. Between the trimmed V and J ends, which lost 0 bases and 7 bases, there was a span of 4 bases. Germline-derived CDR1 and CDR2 are SGDLS and YYNGEE. The CDR3 DNA reads as TGTGCCAGCAGCGTAGAATACGGGGAGCTGTTTTTT. As protein: CASSVEYGELFF.

The chain links TRBV6-1 to TRBJ1-5; the match to TRBD1 covers 9 bases. The CDR3 extends over 15 amino acids. V lost 5 bases and J lost 2; bases outside the gene matches: 4. The V gene's germline CDR1 is MNHNS and CDR2 SASEGT. The DNA of the CDR3 is TGTGCCAGCAGTAGACAGGGGGACGGCAATCAGCCCCAGCATTTT. It translates to CASSRQGDGNQPQHF.